One and the same sample provided the 17 T cell receptor beta chains below, sequenced in a study of cytomegalovirus exposure and HLA in healthy donors. The table came from immunoSEQ multiplex PCR; TCRdb's copy has only in-frame clones and leaves some out. The repertoire holds approximately 65,000 clones, with over 90% as singletons. Sequenced: PBMCs. All receptors come from a woman under 30 in good health and CMV-seropositive.

This rearrangement joins TRBV11-2 to TRBJ2-1; tentative D call: TRBD2 (6 bases). Deletions cut 5 bases from V and 6 bases from J, with 17 bases between. There are 15 residues in the CDR3. Germline CDR1 reads SGHAT; CDR2 reads FQNNGV. CDR3 sequence (DNA): TGTGCCAGCAGCGCCCCAGCGGAGGAGGGCAATGAGCAGTTCTTC. The encoded protein is CASSAPAEEGNEQFF. Combining the CDR3 with reference TRBV11-2 and TRBJ2-1 gives the whole variable domain EAGVAQSPRYKIIEKRQSVAFWCNPISGHATLYWYQQILGQGPKLLIQFQNNGVVDDSQLPKDRFSAERLKGVDSTLKIQPAKLEDSAVYLCASSAPAEEGNEQFFGPGTRLTVL.

The chain combines TRBV19 with TRBJ2-5; 9 nucleotides align to TRBD1. Germline V gene sequence: CDR1 LNHDA, CDR2 SQIVND (reference sequence). V was pared by 7 bases and J by 3 bases, with 9 bases of the junction left unmatched. This CDR3 region has 15 residues. The CDR3: CASTLQGALEETQYF. DNA of the CDR3: TGTGCCAGTACTCTACAGGGGGCATTGGAAGAGACCCAGTACTTC. The whole variable domain, remainder taken from reference TRBV19 and TRBJ2-5, is DGGITQSPKYLFRKEGQNVTLSCEQNLNHDAMYWYRQDPGQGLRLIYYSQIVNDFQKGDIAEGYSVSREKKESFPLTVTSAQKNPTAFYLCASTLQGALEETQYFGPGTRLLVL.

The chain carries TRBV25-1 and TRBJ1-5; TRBD1 agrees at 9 bases. The CDR3 extends over 13 amino acids. Looked up from germline, CDR1 is MGHDK and CDR2 is SYGVNS. Trimming took 6 bases from V and 5 from J; bases not matched to a gene: 2. The CDR3 region has the DNA TGTGCCAGCAGGGGACAGGGTCATCAGCCCCAGCATTTT. Translation: CASRGQGHQPQHF.

This sequence joins TRBV28 and TRBJ1-2; D not resolved. Germline lookup yields CDR1 MDHEN and CDR2 SYDVKM. There are 12 residues in the CDR3. Trimming took 5 bases from V and 1 from J, leaving 5 bases between them. The CDR3 here is CASSQINYGYTF. CDR3 sequence (DNA): TGTGCCAGCAGTCAGATTAACTATGGCTACACCTTC.

The chain carries TRBV6-6 and TRBJ1-2; TRBD1 matches 7 bases. CDR1 and CDR2 from the germline V gene are MNHNY and SVGAGI (reference sequence). The CDR3 length is 13 residues. J lost 8 bases, V lost 2 bases, and 5 bases had no gene match. The CDR3 loop reads CASSYMSDRGYTF. The CDR3 DNA follows: TGTGCCAGCAGTTACATGTCGGACAGGGGCTACACCTTC.

The rearrangement joins TRBV13 to TRBJ2-5, with 7 positions matching TRBD1. The germline CDR1 and CDR2 sequences are PRHDT and FYEKMQ (reference sequence). This CDR3 has 15 residues. J was trimmed by 2 bases and V by 5 bases; bases with no gene match: 8. The CDR3 DNA is TGTGCCAGCAGCGCCCACAGGGGCGAACAAGAGACCCAGTACTTC. It codes for CASSAHRGEQETQYF.

The rearrangement links TRBV27 to TRBJ2-2; no definite D call. Germline CDR1 and CDR2: MNHEY and SMNVEV (reference sequence). The CDR3 totals 15 residues. V shed 5 bases and J shed 4 bases, with 14 bases lying between them. The DNA of the CDR3 is TGTGCCAGCAGTCCCCGCGAGAGCGTCACCGGGGAGCTGTTTTTT. Amino acid sequence: CASSPRESVTGELFF.

V is TRBV13 and J is TRBJ2-1, with a weak D call TRBD2 (6 bases). The CDR3 runs 16 residues. V gave up 4 bases and J gave up 0 bases, with 13 bases separating them. CDR1 PRHDT and CDR2 FYEKMQ come from the germline V gene (reference sequence). The CDR3 loop is CASSSRLGYSYNEQFF. The CDR3 nucleotides read TGTGCCAGCAGCTCAAGACTAGGGTACTCCTACAATGAGCAGTTCTTC.

The genes are TRBV6-4 and TRBJ2-5; 12 bases map to TRBD2. CDR3 size: 19 residues. The V segment lost 7 bases and the J segment 7 bases; nucleotides outside the gene matches: 22. Germline CDR1 MRHNA, CDR2 SNTAGT. The CDR3 DNA sequence: TGTGCCAGCATTGATAACCTAGCGGGAGGGGATAGAATCAAGAGGACCCAGTACTTC. Translated, it gives CASIDNLAGGDRIKRTQYF.

This chain joins TRBV7-2 and TRBJ2-3, with a possible D match to TRBD1 (7 bases). The CDR3 consists of 18 residues. Germline CDR1 SGHTA, CDR2 FQGNSA. Trimming shortened V by 5 bases and J by 2 bases, and 23 bases separated the two germline ends. This CDR3 is CASSQTSPGGGLTDTQYF. DNA of the CDR3: TGTGCCAGCAGCCAGACTTCCCCAGGGGGAGGCCTCACAGATACGCAGTATTTT.

The chain has TRBV28 and TRBJ2-7; D call uncertain. Germline values: CDR1 MDHEN, CDR2 SYDVKM. Trimming took 5 bases from V and 2 from J, leaving 16 bases between them. The CDR3 length is 15 residues. CDR3 DNA sequence: TGTGCCAGCAGTCCCCCCCTCCCCCCCGCCTACGAGCAGTACTTC. Residues: CASSPPLPPAYEQYF.

This chain links TRBV9 with TRBJ1-2; the D gene is possibly TRBD1 (5 bases). The length of the CDR3 is 14 residues. V was cut by 0 bases and J by 6 bases, with 12 bases left in between. CDR1 and CDR2 (germline): SGDLS, YYNGEE. The CDR3 here is CASSVAATGDGYTF. CDR3 nucleotides: TGTGCCAGCAGCGTAGCGGCAACGGGGGATGGCTACACCTTC.

V and J are TRBV25-1 and TRBJ2-5; no reliable D call. This CDR3 contains 15 residues. The V gene lost 3 bases and the J gene lost 4 bases, with 15 bases spanning the gap. Germline CDR1 and CDR2: MGHDK and SYGVNS. The CDR3 region is CASSDKTGSSETQYF. CDR3 nucleotides: TGTGCCAGCAGTGATAAGACTGGTTCCTCAGAGACCCAGTACTTC. Based on the CDR3 plus reference TRBV25-1 and TRBJ2-5, the full variable domain is EADIYQTPRYLVIGTGKKITLECSQTMGHDKMYWYQQDPGMELHLIHYSYGVNSTEKGDLSSESTVSRIRTEHFPLTLESARPSHTSQYLCASSDKTGSSETQYFGPGTRLLVL.

J is TRBJ1-1 and V is TRBV7-9, with D perhaps matching TRBD1 (5 bases). This CDR3 region has 16 residues. Germline values: CDR1 SEHNR, CDR2 FQNEAQ (reference sequence). Deletions cut 2 bases from V and 2 bases from J, with 15 bases between. For the CDR3, the DNA is TGTGCCAGCAGCTTAAAGAGCTGGACACCTAACACTGAAGCTTTCTTT. Translation gives CASSLKSWTPNTEAFF.

The chain has TRBV25-1 and TRBJ2-7, with D possibly matching TRBD1 (6 bases). The germline CDR1 and CDR2 sequences are MGHDK and SYGVNS. CDR3 length equals 16 residues. Deletions cut 4 bases from V and 3 bases from J, with 19 bases between. CDR3 sequence: CASSGGSSGHLYEQYF. In DNA form, the CDR3 reads TGTGCCAGCAGTGGGGGCTCTTCGGGACACCTCTACGAGCAGTACTTC.

This clone has only one observation. This sequence joins TRBV28 and TRBJ2-7; TRBD2 matches 7 bases. From germline, CDR1 is MDHEN and CDR2 SYDVKM. Trimming at V came to 7 bases and at J to 5 bases, leaving 11 bases not matched to a gene. This CDR3 has 14 amino acids. The CDR3 bases are TGTGCCAGCACTATTCGACTAGCCACCCACGAGCAGTACTTC. This sequence encodes CASTIRLATHEQYF.

The rearrangement links TRBV5-8 to TRBJ2-2, with 12 bases lining up with TRBD1. Germline V lookup: CDR1 SGHTS, CDR2 YDEGEE. With V trimmed by 6 bases and J by 4 bases, 10 bases remained unmatched. The CDR3 runs 17 residues. The CDR3 DNA reads TGTGCCAGCATCCTACCCCGGGACAGGGGGCGCACCGGGGAGCTGTTTTTT. It translates to CASILPRDRGRTGELFF.